This entry lists 6 T cell receptor beta chains sequenced from one sample in a study of Graves' ophthalmopathy and Graves' hyperthyroidism. TCR beta CDR3 amplification used RNA transcripts. The first round was an RT-PCR with HTBI primers, and the second round was a multiplex PCR. Each CDR3 protein is one row after TCRdb ran MiXCR on the multiplex PCR reads. The sample contains around 1.1 million distinct CDR3 sequences, about 36% of which appear only once. Sequencing was carried out using peripheral blood or thyroid tissue (not recorded which). The receptors here all came from an adult man with Graves' hyperthyroidism.

This clonotype was recorded many times. This CDR3 reads CASSTTGVRSPLHF. The CDR3 DNA is TGTGCCAGCAGCACGACAGGGGTTCGCTCACCCCTCCACTTT. The chain is built from TRBV11-2 and TRBJ1-6, with 8 nucleotides matching TRBD1. The CDR3 totals 14 residues. Germline values: CDR1 SGHAT, CDR2 FQNNGV. Unmatched junction bases numbered 7, after V lost 5 bases and J lost 10 bases.

The chain is built from TRBV5-5 and TRBJ1-1; D may be TRBD1 (5 bases). Trimming cost V 6 bases and J 1 base, with 16 bases left between them. Germline CDR1 is SGHKS and CDR2 is YYEKEE (reference sequence). The CDR3 totals 15 residues. DNA for the CDR3: TGTGCCAGCACTAGGACCGGGACGGAGAACACTGAAGCTTTCTTT. Its protein is CASTRTGTENTEAFF.

This clonotype appeared many times. V gene TRBV29-1 combines with J gene TRBJ2-5; D possibly corresponds to TRBD1 (6 bases). Trimming stripped 5 bases from V and 2 bases from J, with 12 bases between. This CDR3 is built from 13 residues. Per germline, CDR1 SQVTM and CDR2 ANQGSEA. The CDR3 DNA reads as TGCAGCGTTCGCGGACAGTTACAAGAGACCCAGTACTTC. It encodes CSVRGQLQETQYF.

This clonotype was detected ten times or more. V and J are TRBV12-3 or TRBV12-4 and TRBJ2-6; no clear D gene. V was clipped by 10 bases and J by 4 bases, with 11 bases between them. The CDR3 has 13 residues. As DNA, the CDR3 is TGTGCCACACAAGGGTCCGGGGCCAACGTCCTGACTTTC. It is translated as CATQGSGANVLTF.

In its sample, this clonotype was seen a few times. The CDR3 DNA reads as TGTGCCATCAGTACTCAGGGGGCGAACACTGAAGCTTTCTTT. Protein: CAISTQGANTEAFF. This chain joins TRBV10-3 and TRBJ1-1, with TRBD1 identical over 8 bases. The CDR3 has 14 residues. V dropped 5 bases and J dropped 1; count of bases not matched to a gene: 3. Germline values: CDR1 ENHRY, CDR2 SYGVKD.

The chain joins TRBV12-3 or TRBV12-4 to TRBJ1-1, with D possibly matching TRBD1 (6 bases). V lost 3 bases and J lost 10, with 15 bases in between. The CDR3 has 13 amino acids. For the CDR3, the DNA is TGTGCCAGCAGTTTTAGCGGGGGGCCCCGAGCTTTCTTT. This translates into CASSFSGGPRAFF.